The text below deals with one TCR beta chain. Its antigen remains unidentified. This sample is part of a study of T cell therapy after organ transplantation. The study's findings and limits: In nonresponders, large pretherapy expansions changed minimally after therapy. Reconstitution after therapy seemingly combined transferred and product-undetected endogenous clonotypes.

Specified time point: 4-8 weeks after completion of therapy. The data were produced by immunoSEQ multiplex PCR, yet TCRdb's version contains in-frame clones alone and is incomplete. This sample has 5,500 to 6,500 clones, with about three quarters found just once. Germline V gene lookup returns CDR1 LGHNA and CDR2 YSLEER. Trimming took 4 bases from V and 5 from J, leaving 28 bases between them. The CDR3 length is 19 residues. The sequencing here drew on CD8+ T cells from blood, taken after autologous CMV-specific T cell therapy. The V call is TRBV4-3, the J call TRBJ2-3; D may be TRBD2 (6 bases). The receptor was isolated from a human patient who had received a solid organ transplant and had CMV disease. Some T cells may arise from the graft donor. This CDR3 reads CASSPISVGSGLRGDTQYF. CDR3 bases: TGCGCCAGCAGCCCCATCTCAGTCGGCAGCGGGCTCCGGGGAGATACGCAGTATTTT.